Listed below are T cell receptor beta chains from one sample, sequenced in a study of T cell changes during pregnancy in multiple sclerosis. This table comes from immunoSEQ multiplex PCR, and its TCRdb copy is limited to in-frame clones, with some not included. The data hold approximately 52,000 clones, with 85% to 95% observed a single time. The sample here was CD4+ T cells from peripheral blood mononuclear cells, taken in the third trimester of pregnancy. Receptor source: a female donor with multiple sclerosis, enrolled in a pregnancy study. CDR3s include the opening cysteine and the closing phenylalanine or tryptophan. The D gene is left open where the match is weak. Rows may omit the clone size; those that give it use once, few, many or a size class.

CASGTRVTAYYGYTF,TGTGCCAGCGGTACGCGAGTGACAGCCTACTATGGCTACACCTTC,TRBV27,NA,TRBJ1-2,NA
CASSLGLQGDTIYF,TGTGCCAGCAGCTTAGGCCTACAGGGAGACACCATATATTTT,TRBV7-9,NA,TRBJ1-3,NA
CSVEGGGQGQSETQYF,TGCAGCGTTGAGGGTGGGGGACAGGGTCAATCGGAGACCCAGTACTTC,TRBV29-1,TRBD1,TRBJ2-5,NA
CASTLGLAGGWHEQFF,TGTGCCAGCACCCTGGGACTAGCGGGAGGGTGGCATGAGCAGTTCTTC,TRBV28,TRBD2,TRBJ2-1,NA
CASSPNVLAGGDEQYF,TGTGCCAGCAGTCCCAACGTTCTAGCGGGAGGGGACGAGCAGTACTTC,TRBV28,TRBD2,TRBJ2-7,NA
CASQGNNSPLHF,TGTGCCAGCCAGGGGAATAATTCACCCCTCCACTTT,TRBV6-5,NA,TRBJ1-6,few
CASSQAVEAFF,TGTGCCAGCAGCCAAGCGGTTGAAGCTTTCTTT,TRBV14,NA,TRBJ1-1,few
CASSFSTGGSDTQYF,TGTGCCAGCAGTTTTTCGACAGGGGGCTCAGATACGCAGTATTTT,TRBV28,TRBD1,TRBJ2-3,NA
CAISESQGDQPQHF,TGTGCCATCAGTGAGTCGCAGGGGGATCAGCCCCAGCATTTT,TRBV10-3,TRBD1,TRBJ1-5,NA
CASSPPASGVSTDTQYF,TGTGCCAGCTCACCACCGGCTAGCGGGGTAAGCACAGATACGCAGTATTTT,TRBV18,TRBD2,TRBJ2-3,NA
CASSDTGNSYNEQFF,TGTGCCAGCAGTGATACCGGGAACTCTTACAATGAGCAGTTCTTC,TRBV6-4,NA,TRBJ2-1,NA
CASSQGSGRTEAFF,TGCGCCAGCTCCCAGGGATCCGGGAGGACTGAAGCTTTCTTT,TRBV5-1,NA,TRBJ1-1,NA
CASSRRVLVAGASSYNEQFF,TGTGCCAGTAGTCGCCGGGTGCTTGTAGCGGGAGCGAGCTCCTACAATGAGCAGTTCTTC,TRBV19,TRBD2,TRBJ2-1,NA
CASSPMRDREETQYF,TGTGCCAGCAGCCCTATGCGGGACAGGGAAGAGACCCAGTACTTC,TRBV28,TRBD1,TRBJ2-5,NA
CASSEPGDEKLFF,TGTGCCAGCAGTGAACCGGGGGATGAAAAACTGTTTTTT,TRBV25-1,NA,TRBJ1-4,once
CSEGAGYGYTF,TGCAGTGAAGGGGCAGGGTATGGCTACACCTTC,TRBV20-1,NA,TRBJ1-2,NA
CASSEGSGLATIFTGELFF,TGTGCCAGCAGTGAAGGTTCGGGACTAGCCACAATCTTCACCGGGGAGCTGTTTTTT,TRBV6-1,TRBD2,TRBJ2-2,NA
CASSTIRLEGQPQHF,TGTGCCAGTAGTACAATACGTCTCGAGGGACAGCCCCAGCATTTT,TRBV19,NA,TRBJ1-5,NA
CASKGTIGYNEQFF,TGTGCCAGTAAGGGGACTATCGGATACAATGAGCAGTTCTTC,TRBV19,TRBD2,TRBJ2-1,NA
CASSSLGASTDTQYF,TGTGCCAGCAGTTCCCTTGGGGCCAGCACAGATACGCAGTATTTT,TRBV6-5,NA,TRBJ2-3,NA
CASSIDRNYGYTF,TGTGCCAGCAGTATCGACAGGAACTATGGCTACACCTTC,TRBV28,NA,TRBJ1-2,NA
CASSEQTGSFSQPQHF,TGTGCCAGCAGTGAACAAACAGGTTCTTTCAGCCAGCCCCAGCATTTT,TRBV6-1,NA,TRBJ1-5,NA
CASSVGVLSTDTQYF,TGTGCCAGCAGTGTCGGTGTCCTATCCACAGATACGCAGTATTTT,TRBV6-1,NA,TRBJ2-3,NA
CASSPRGGAFF,TGTGCCAGCAGTCCCCGGGGGGGGGCTTTCTTT,TRBV28,NA,TRBJ1-1,NA
CASSVGGGGAVQETQYF,TGTGCCAGCAGCGTGGGGGGTGGCGGAGCGGTCCAAGAGACCCAGTACTTC,TRBV9,NA,TRBJ2-5,NA
CASRRGQGFREKLFF,TGTGCCAGCAGGAGAGGACAGGGCTTTCGCGAAAAACTGTTTTTT,TRBV28,TRBD1,TRBJ1-4,NA
CSVRRERHTGELFF,TGCAGCGTTAGACGGGAGCGACACACCGGGGAGCTGTTTTTT,TRBV29-1,NA,TRBJ2-2,NA
CASSPTGVDAFF,TGTGCCAGCAGCCCGACAGGGGTGGATGCTTTCTTT,TRBV7-9,TRBD1,TRBJ1-1,few
CASKDRAGNTIYF,TGTGCCAGCAAGGACAGGGCTGGAAACACCATATATTTT,TRBV6-1,TRBD1,TRBJ1-3,NA
CASSQSGTGRGYNEQFF,TGTGCCAGCAGCCAATCCGGGACAGGGAGGGGATACAATGAGCAGTTCTTC,TRBV16,TRBD1,TRBJ2-1,NA
CASSQDWTNHGGGYTF,TGCGCCAGCAGCCAAGACTGGACTAACCACGGAGGGGGCTACACCTTC,TRBV4-1,NA,TRBJ1-2,NA
CASSPTSGSYEQYF,TGTGCCAGCTCACCCACTAGCGGGAGTTACGAGCAGTACTTC,TRBV18,TRBD2,TRBJ2-7,NA
CASSQGTANGNQPQHF,TGTGCCAGCAGTCAGGGGACGGCCAACGGGAATCAGCCCCAGCATTTT,TRBV2,NA,TRBJ1-5,NA
CAWSTGGGSGELFF,TGTGCCTGGAGTACAGGGGGGGGGTCCGGGGAGCTGTTTTTT,TRBV30,NA,TRBJ2-2,NA
CASRLDRDSDEKLFF,TGTGCCAGCAGACTTGACAGGGACTCAGATGAAAAACTGTTTTTT,TRBV2,TRBD1,TRBJ1-4,NA